This is a list of T cell receptor beta chains from one sample in a study of T-cell memory formation after mild COVID-19. Via MiXCR, TCRdb re-called the 5' RACE reads, giving one row per CDR3 protein. The profile covers 210,000 or so distinct CDR3 sequences, with more than 25% appearing a single time and roughly 10% taken by the ten largest. The material sequenced was PBMCs or a T cell subset sorted from them (not recorded which). These receptors came from an adult woman who had mild COVID-19 (a few samples of this study predate the infection). Cell type and time point are not known. Both conserved end residues are part of each CDR3. Fields, in order: V gene, CDR3 length, J gene, CDR3 protein.

TRBV27	15	TRBJ2-5	CASSLSYRGVETQYF
TRBV7-9	17	TRBJ2-5	CASSSASGGAFGETQYF
TRBV7-9	12	TRBJ2-5	CASSPQGETQYF
TRBV5-6	15	TRBJ2-7	CASSLLGVDFYEQYF
TRBV10-2	12	TRBJ2-7	CASRGPLYEQYF
TRBV24-1	12	TRBJ2-7	CATSDSRLKQYF
TRBV29-1	18	TRBJ1-2	CSVEATATETIANYGNTF
TRBV10-3	13	TRBJ1-6	CAISEGQGTPLHF
TRBV5-1	17	TRBJ2-7	CASRYTPGTGGFHEQYF
TRBV5-1	16	TRBJ2-7	CASSLNAGTELYEQYF
TRBV11-2	14	TRBJ2-1	CASSSDRSRGEQFF
TRBV11-3	15	TRBJ1-2	CASSPREAGGHGYTF
TRBV12-3/TRBV12-4	15	TRBJ2-1	CASSLGAGRRNEQFF
TRBV30	11	TRBJ1-1	CASRQGGEAFF